This TCR beta chain derives from a study of shared clonotypes between healthy human individuals. TCRdb's table, derived via immunoSEQ multiplex PCR, lists solely in-frame clones and lacks some. The sample lists roughly 2.2 million clones, approximately 90% occurring once. This clone was seen once. The sequence came from a man between 18 and 29 years old in good health. Some clones in this sample may be carry-over from other donors' samples. Sequencing was done on a sample of naive CD4+ T cells from PBMCs. Subset reported: CD45RA+ positively selected.

In DNA form, the CDR3 reads TGCGCCAGCAGTCGGACCCCAGGGCCCGGGGAGCTGTTTTTT. Residues: CASSRTPGPGELFF. The rearrangement links TRBV4-1 to TRBJ2-2; maybe TRBD1 (5 bases). V was pared by 6 bases and J by 6 bases, with 14 bases between. The CDR3 is made up of 14 amino acids. Germline V lookup: CDR1 MGHRA, CDR2 YSYEKL.